Listed below are T cell receptor beta chains from one sample, sequenced in a study of T-cell memory formation after mild COVID-19. A single record per CDR3 protein comes from TCRdb applying MiXCR to the 5' RACE reads. The data contain over 55,000 distinct CDR3 sequences, more than 8% of them singletons. Specimen: PBMCs or a T cell subset sorted from them (not recorded which). The receptors were sampled from a man between 18 and 29 years old who had mild COVID-19 (a few samples of this study predate the infection). Cell type and time point are not known. CDR3s include the opening cysteine and the closing phenylalanine or tryptophan. The D gene is left open where the match is weak. Clone size is stated in some rows and not others, as once, few, many or a class when expanded.

TRBV6-2/TRBV6-3	-	TRBJ1-1	few	CASSHFRGQIMNTEAFF	TGTGCCAGCAGTCATTTCAGGGGACAAATCATGAACACTGAAGCTTTCTTT
TRBV5-6	-	TRBJ1-6	few	CASSGGYNSPLHF	TGTGCCAGCAGCGGAGGATATAATTCACCCCTCCACTTT
TRBV9	TRBD1	TRBJ1-5	few	CASSVQGASNQPQHF	TGTGCCAGCAGCGTTCAGGGGGCGAGCAATCAGCCCCAGCATTTT
TRBV11-2	-	TRBJ1-3	-	CASSLVSGNTIYF	TGTGCCAGCAGCTTAGTTTCTGGAAACACCATATATTTT
TRBV7-9	TRBD1	TRBJ1-2	-	CASIRQGGYGYTF	TGTGCCAGCATCCGACAGGGGGGCTATGGCTACACCTTC
TRBV6-6	TRBD1	TRBJ2-5	-	CASSYRTGGDETQYF	TGTGCCAGCAGTTACCGCACAGGGGGCGATGAGACCCAGTACTTC
TRBV29-1	-	TRBJ2-2	few	CSVSGVLNTGELFF	TGCAGCGTCTCAGGGGTTTTGAACACCGGGGAGCTGTTTTTT
TRBV5-5	-	TRBJ1-6	-	CASSLAGDNSPLHF	TGTGCCAGCAGCTTGGCAGGGGATAATTCACCCCTCCACTTT
TRBV19	-	TRBJ1-1	few	CASGYSLNTEAFF	TGTGCCAGTGGATATTCCCTGAACACTGAAGCTTTCTTT
TRBV29-1	-	TRBJ2-1	many	CSASPASYNEQFF	TGCAGCGCTTCCCCCGCCAGCTACAATGAGCAGTTCTTC
TRBV12-3/TRBV12-4	-	TRBJ2-2	many	CASSLQGPGELFF	TGTGCCAGCAGTTTACAGGGCCCGGGAGAGCTGTTTTTT
TRBV6-5	-	TRBJ1-5	-	CASSPKEDQPQHF	TGTGCCAGCAGCCCTAAGGAGGATCAGCCCCAGCATTTT
TRBV4-3	-	TRBJ1-6	many	CASSRTGTDSPLHF	TGCGCCAGCAGCCGTACAGGGACTGATTCACCCCTCCACTTT
TRBV29-1	-	TRBJ2-2	medium-sized	CSVDGLGTGELFF	TGCAGCGTTGACGGCCTAGGCACCGGGGAGCTGTTTTTT
TRBV4-1	TRBD2	TRBJ2-1	medium-sized	CASSQDSGGAGEQFF	TGCGCCAGCAGCCAAGATTCCGGGGGGGCCGGTGAGCAGTTCTTC
TRBV7-3	-	TRBJ1-1	-	CASSAQQGTEAFF	TGTGCCAGCAGCGCCCAACAGGGAACTGAAGCTTTCTTT